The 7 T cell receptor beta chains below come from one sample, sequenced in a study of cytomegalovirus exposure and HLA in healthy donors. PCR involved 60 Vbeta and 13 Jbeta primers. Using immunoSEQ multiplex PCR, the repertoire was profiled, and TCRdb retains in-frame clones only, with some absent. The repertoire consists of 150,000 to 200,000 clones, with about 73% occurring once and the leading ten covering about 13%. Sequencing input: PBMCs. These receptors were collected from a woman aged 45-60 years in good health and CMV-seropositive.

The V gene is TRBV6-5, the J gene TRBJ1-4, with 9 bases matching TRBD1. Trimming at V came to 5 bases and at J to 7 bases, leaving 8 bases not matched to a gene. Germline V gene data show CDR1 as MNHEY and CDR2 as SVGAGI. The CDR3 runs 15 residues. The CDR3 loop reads CASSPFGTGTEKLFF. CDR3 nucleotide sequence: TGTGCCAGCAGTCCCTTTGGGACAGGGACTGAAAAACTGTTTTTT.

CDR3 coding DNA: TGTGCCAGCAGCCCTAGAATAGTTAGCACAGATACGCAGTATTTT. Translation gives CASSPRIVSTDTQYF. This rearrangement joins TRBV7-8 to TRBJ2-3; D remains ambiguous. The CDR3 totals 15 residues. Germline values: CDR1 SGHVS, CDR2 FQNEAQ. The V and J ends lost 5 bases and 0 bases respectively, with 12 bases between them.

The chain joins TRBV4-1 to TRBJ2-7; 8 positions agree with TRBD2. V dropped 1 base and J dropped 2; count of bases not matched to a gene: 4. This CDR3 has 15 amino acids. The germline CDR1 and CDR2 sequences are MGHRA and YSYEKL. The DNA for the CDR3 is TGCGCCAGCAGCCAAGTTGGCGGGGGGCCCTACGAGCAGTACTTC. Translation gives CASSQVGGGPYEQYF.

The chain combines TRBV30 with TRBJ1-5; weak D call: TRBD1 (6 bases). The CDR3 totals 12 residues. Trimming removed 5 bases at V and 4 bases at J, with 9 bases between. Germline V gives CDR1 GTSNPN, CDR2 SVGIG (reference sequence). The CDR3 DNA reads TGTGCCTGGGCCCAGGGGAATCAGCCCCAGCATTTT. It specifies CAWAQGNQPQHF.

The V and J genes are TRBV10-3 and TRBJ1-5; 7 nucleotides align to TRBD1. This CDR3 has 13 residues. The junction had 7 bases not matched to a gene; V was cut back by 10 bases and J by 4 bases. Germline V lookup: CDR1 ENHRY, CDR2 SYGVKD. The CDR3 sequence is CATVGTENQPQHF. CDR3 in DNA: TGTGCCACTGTAGGGACAGAGAATCAGCCCCAGCATTTT.

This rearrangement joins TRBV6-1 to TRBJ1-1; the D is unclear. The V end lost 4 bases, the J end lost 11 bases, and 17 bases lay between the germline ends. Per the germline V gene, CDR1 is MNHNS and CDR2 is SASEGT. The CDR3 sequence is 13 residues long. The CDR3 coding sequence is TGTGCCAGCAGTGTTAACCGGGAGGCTGGGGCTTTCTTT. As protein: CASSVNREAGAFF.

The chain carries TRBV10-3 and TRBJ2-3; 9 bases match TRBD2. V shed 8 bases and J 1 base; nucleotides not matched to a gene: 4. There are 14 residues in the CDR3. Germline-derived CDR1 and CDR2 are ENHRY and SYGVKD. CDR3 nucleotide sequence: TGTGCCATCCGGGCTAGCGGGGGCACAGATACGCAGTATTTT. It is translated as CAIRASGGTDTQYF.